The 26 T cell receptor beta chains below all came from one sample that was sequenced in a study of Ad26.COV2.S vaccination and SARS-CoV-2 variants. Regarding treatment: over 15 received Ad26.COV2.S at low or high dose, single or two shots; five or six received placebo; per-sample allocation not given. The samples were gathered on day 63 after the first injection of vaccine or placebo. TCRdb's copy holds only in-frame clones and misses some; the assay was immunoSEQ multiplex PCR. The sample lists about 350,000 clones, around nine tenths seen once, with around 4.5% in the top ten. This specimen was peripheral blood, taken in a trial of Ad26.COV2.S vaccine versus placebo. All receptors come from a person between 18 and 65 years old who received the Ad26.COV2.S COVID-19 vaccine or a placebo.

V usage is TRBV2 and J usage is TRBJ1-6, with a tentative D call TRBD1 (5 bases). V was shortened by 6 bases and J by 1 base, with 13 bases between the two germline ends. CDR3 length: 16 amino acids. From germline, CDR1 is SNHLY and CDR2 FYNNEI. The CDR3 sequence: CASSLEGRSYNSPLHF. For the CDR3, the DNA is TGTGCCAGCAGCCTCGAGGGGAGATCCTATAATTCACCCCTCCACTTT.

This clone was seen more than once but under ten times. The genes are TRBV5-4 and TRBJ1-4; no reliable D call. CDR1 is SGHNT, CDR2 YYREEE, per germline (reference sequence). This CDR3 has 14 residues. Trimming took off 3 bases at V and 4 bases at J, with 10 bases between the two ends. CDR3 in amino acids: CASSSGLNNEKLFF. As DNA, the CDR3 is TGTGCCAGCAGCTCAGGACTGAATAATGAAAAACTGTTTTTT.

In this sample, this clone turned up a few times. The chain recombines TRBV3-1 (or the pseudogene TRBV3-2) with TRBJ2-3; D is ambiguous. The CDR3 runs 14 residues. The V end was cut by 1 base, the J end by 6 bases, with 11 bases between. Germline loops: CDR1 LGHDT, CDR2 YNNKEL (reference sequence). The chain's CDR3 is CASSQVPEGDTQYF. CDR3 nucleotides: TGTGCCAGCAGCCAAGTTCCGGAAGGGGATACGCAGTATTTT.

The chain has TRBV7-2 and TRBJ2-7; weak D call: TRBD1 (6 bases). Trimming shortened V by 1 base and J by 0 bases, and 16 bases separated the two germline ends. The CDR3 has 17 residues. CDR1 SGHTA and CDR2 FQGNSA come from the germline V gene. CDR3 sequence: CASSLVSVSDSSYEQYF. CDR3 bases: TGTGCCAGCAGCTTAGTATCGGTGTCGGACAGCTCCTACGAGCAGTACTTC. The complete variable domain, with remaining parts taken from reference TRBV7-2 and TRBJ2-7, reads GAGVSQSPSNKVTEKGKDVELRCDPISGHTALYWYRQSLGQGLEFLIYFQGNSAPDKSGLPSDRFSAERTGGSVSTLTIQRTQQEDSAVYLCASSLVSVSDSSYEQYFGPGTRLTVT.

The chain has TRBV19 and TRBJ1-4, with 8 bases that match TRBD1. The ends lost 5 bases at V and 0 bases at J; junction bases unmatched: 8. CDR1 LNHDA and CDR2 SQIVND come from the germline V gene (reference sequence). There are 17 residues in the CDR3. The CDR3 is CASSWRPTGATNEKLFF. Written as DNA, the CDR3 is TGTGCCAGTAGTTGGAGGCCGACAGGGGCAACTAATGAAAAACTGTTTTTT. Variable domain in full (rest from reference TRBV19 and TRBJ1-4): DGGITQSPKYLFRKEGQNVTLSCEQNLNHDAMYWYRQDPGQGLRLIYYSQIVNDFQKGDIAEGYSVSREKKESFPLTVTSAQKNPTAFYLCASSWRPTGATNEKLFFGSGTQLSVL.

This chain links TRBV4-1 with TRBJ1-1; D is unclear. V was trimmed by 5 bases and J by 6 bases, leaving 19 bases between them. The germline V gene encodes CDR1 MGHRA and CDR2 YSYEKL. The CDR3 length is 15 residues. The DNA of the CDR3 is TGCGCCAGCAGCGCTCAATCTGGTGAGTTTTCTGAAGCTTTCTTT. This encodes CASSAQSGEFSEAFF.

The gene calls are TRBV3-1 (or the pseudogene TRBV3-2) and TRBJ2-1; 10 bases map to TRBD2. The CDR3 spans 16 residues. Germline CDR1 is LGHDT and CDR2 is YNNKEL (reference sequence). V was clipped by 3 bases and J by 7 bases; unmatched bases: 9. The DNA for the CDR3 is TGTGCCAGCAGCCACCCGTCTCTAGCGGGGGAGAATGAGCAGTTCTTC. Translated: CASSHPSLAGENEQFF.

V gene TRBV6-5 combines with J gene TRBJ1-1; D is unclear. V gave up 6 bases and J gave up 0 bases, with 8 bases separating them. The CDR3 has 13 residues. Germline values: CDR1 MNHEY, CDR2 SVGAGI. The CDR3 nucleotides read TGTGCCAGCAGCTCTCTGCTGAACACTGAAGCTTTCTTT. Translating it yields CASSSLLNTEAFF.

In nucleotides, the CDR3 is TGCGCCAGCAGCTTGGTACGTGGCAGTCAAGAGACCCAGTACTTC. Translating gives CASSLVRGSQETQYF. This sequence joins TRBV5-1 and TRBJ2-5; D is undetermined. Germline values: CDR1 SGHRS, CDR2 YFSETQ. This CDR3 is 15 amino acids long. V was trimmed by 0 bases and J by 2 bases, leaving 11 bases between them.

This clone was detected only once. This rearrangement joins TRBV15 to TRBJ2-7; TRBD1 might be the D (5 bases). V lost 3 bases and J 0 bases, leaving 9 bases between the germline ends. This CDR3 has 14 amino acids. The germline V gene has CDR1 LNHNV and CDR2 YYDKDF (reference sequence). CDR3 sequence (DNA): TGTGCCACCAGCAGGGTCGACAGCTCCTACGAGCAGTACTTC. It yields the protein CATSRVDSSYEQYF.

The V gene is TRBV5-1, the J gene TRBJ2-1, with unresolved D. This CDR3 is 12 amino acids long. From germline, CDR1 is SGHRS and CDR2 YFSETQ. The ends were cut back, 4 bases at V and 7 bases at J, with 9 bases in the middle. CDR3 DNA sequence: TGCGCCAGCAGCCTGCTTCTAAATGAGCAGTTCTTC. This codes for CASSLLLNEQFF.

The rearrangement joins TRBV7-2 to TRBJ1-2; the D is unclear. V was cut by 5 bases and J by 2 bases, with 12 bases left in between. Per the germline V gene, CDR1 is SGHTA and CDR2 is FQGNSA. This CDR3 is 14 amino acids long. The DNA for the CDR3 is TGTGCCAGCAGCCCTACCCTGGGGAACTATGGCTACACCTTC. Translated, it gives CASSPTLGNYGYTF.

For the CDR3, the DNA is TGTGCCAGCAGTTACCAAACGACCACCGGGGAGCTGTTTTTT. Translating gives CASSYQTTTGELFF. J is TRBJ2-2 and V is TRBV6-5, with D uncertain. The length of the CDR3 is 14 residues. Trimming left V 2 bases short and J 4 bases short, with 8 bases between. Germline V gene sequence: CDR1 MNHEY, CDR2 SVGAGI.

This clone was seen only once. This chain uses TRBV19 with TRBJ2-2; TRBD1 matches at 9 bases. The CDR3 spans 15 residues. Germline V gene sequence: CDR1 LNHDA, CDR2 SQIVND (reference sequence). V dropped 6 bases and J dropped 1; count of bases not matched to a gene: 3. CDR3 sequence (DNA): TGTGCCAGTAGGTTGGACAGGGGGAACACCGGGGAGCTGTTTTTT. Protein product: CASRLDRGNTGELFF.

This chain uses TRBV18 with TRBJ2-2; a weak D match, TRBD1 (6 bases). V gave up 5 bases and J gave up 1 base, with 20 bases separating them. Germline V gene sequence: CDR1 KGHSH, CDR2 LQKENI. This CDR3 spans 18 amino acids. The DNA of the CDR3 is TGTGCCAGCTCAATCCTTGGGGGCAGGACAAAGAACACCGGGGAGCTGTTTTTT. It translates to CASSILGGRTKNTGELFF.

The J gene is TRBJ1-6, the V gene TRBV4-3, with a weak D call TRBD1 (5 bases). V lost 1 base and J lost 6, with 16 bases in between. The V gene's germline CDR1 is LGHNA and CDR2 YSLEER. The CDR3 has 17 residues. CDR3 bases: TGCGCCAGCAGCCAAGGGGTTAGGGGTTCCGCTAATTCACCCCTCCACTTT. Amino acids: CASSQGVRGSANSPLHF.

The rearrangement links TRBV10-2 to TRBJ2-2; D might be TRBD1 (5 bases). Germline V gene sequence: CDR1 WSHSY, CDR2 SAAADI. V lost 8 bases and J 2 bases, leaving 12 bases between the germline ends. The CDR3 contains 14 residues. The CDR3 is CASEGAKNTGELFF. The CDR3 DNA follows: TGCGCCAGCGAAGGGGCAAAAAACACCGGGGAGCTGTTTTTT.

This clone was observed once. The rearrangement uses TRBV5-5 and TRBJ2-1; maybe TRBD2 (6 bases). With 0 bases removed from V and 7 bases from J, the gap between germline ends came to 11 bases. The germline V gene has CDR1 SGHKS and CDR2 YYEKEE (reference sequence). The length of the CDR3 is 14 residues. CDR3 coding DNA: TGTGCCAGCAGCTTGGCGGCTAGCGATAATGAGCAGTTCTTC. As protein: CASSLAASDNEQFF.

This chain links TRBV5-4 with TRBJ1-4, with 7 bases lining up with TRBD1. Unmatched junction bases numbered 8, after V lost 4 bases and J lost 8 bases. The CDR3 loop spans 14 amino acids. Germline assignment: CDR1 SGHNT and CDR2 YYREEE (reference sequence). This CDR3 reads CASSGDREGEKLFF. In DNA, the CDR3 is TGTGCCAGCAGCGGCGACAGGGAGGGCGAAAAACTGTTTTTT.

This clone was observed a single time. This rearrangement joins TRBV30 to TRBJ1-3; D call uncertain. Germline V CDR1 and CDR2: GTSNPN, SVGIG (reference sequence). This CDR3 contains 16 residues. V was cut by 7 bases and J by 3 bases, with 22 bases left in between. For the CDR3, the DNA is TGTGCCTCTACCTCCGCCCGAGTTAGTGGTGGAAACACCATATATTTT. This sequence encodes CASTSARVSGGNTIYF.

CDR3 bases: TGTGCCAGCAGGTTGACAGCCTCGAACACTGAAGCTTTCTTT. Translating it yields CASRLTASNTEAFF. The chain joins TRBV27 to TRBJ1-1, with a tentative D call TRBD1 (5 bases). Germline CDR1 MNHEY, CDR2 SMNVEV (reference sequence). CDR3 length: 14 amino acids. V lost 6 bases and J 1 base, leaving 12 bases between the germline ends.

The chain employs TRBV4-2 and TRBJ2-7, with a weak D call TRBD1 (6 bases). This CDR3 has 15 residues. Trimming pared 1 base from V and 2 bases from J, leaving 12 bases between. Germline V gene lookup returns CDR1 LGHNA and CDR2 YNFKEQ. CDR3 residues: CASSQAPGDTYEQYF. CDR3 sequence (DNA): TGTGCCAGCAGCCAAGCGCCCGGGGACACCTACGAGCAGTACTTC.

In this sample, this clone turned up once. V usage is TRBV18 and J usage is TRBJ1-4; no definite D call. Deletions cut 2 bases from V and 4 bases from J, with 5 bases between. Germline V gives CDR1 KGHSH, CDR2 LQKENI. This CDR3 spans 13 amino acids. CDR3 nucleotide sequence: TGTGCCAGCTCACCAGGGGATAATGAAAAACTGTTTTTT. Protein sequence: CASSPGDNEKLFF. Full variable domain (outside the CDR3, taken from reference TRBV18 and TRBJ1-4): NAGVMQNPRHLVRRRGQEARLRCSPMKGHSHVYWYRQLPEEGLKFMVYLQKENIIDESGMPKERFSAEFPKEGPSILRIQQVVRGDSAAYFCASSPGDNEKLFFGSGTQLSVL.

The gene calls are TRBV29-1 and TRBJ2-3; D unclear. Germline CDR1 SQVTM, CDR2 ANQGSEA. The CDR3 has 11 amino acids. V lost 3 bases to trimming and J lost 7 bases, with 8 bases between them. This CDR3 is CSVEDGYTQYF. CDR3 nucleotides: TGCAGCGTTGAGGACGGATATACGCAGTATTTT.

This chain connects TRBV10-3 to TRBJ1-1, with D possibly TRBD1 on 5 matching bases. This CDR3 spans 15 amino acids. The germline gives CDR1 ENHRY, CDR2 SYGVKD. V lost 2 bases and J 1 base, leaving 11 bases between the germline ends. For the CDR3, the DNA is TGTGCCATCAGTGAGAGGGGCCTTTCGAACACTGAAGCTTTCTTT. It translates to CAISERGLSNTEAFF.

This sequence joins TRBV24-1 and TRBJ2-3; TRBD1 matches 7 bases. V was pared by 4 bases and J by 4 bases, with 4 bases of the junction left unmatched. The CDR3 is made up of 14 amino acids. The V gene's germline CDR1 is KGHDR and CDR2 SFDVKD. The DNA of the CDR3 is TGTGCCACCAGTGACCGGGACAGTCCAGATACGCAGTATTTT. It codes for CATSDRDSPDTQYF.